This T cell receptor (beta chain) was obtained from a study of cytomegalovirus exposure and HLA in healthy donors. Study-wide results and limits: In presence/absence analyses, roughly uniform sequencing depth across donors was assumed. In a later analysis, donors in an Asian-associated ancestry cluster reportedly had fewer N-insertions in productive TCRs than the cohort mean.

Of note for this clone: Antigen: not known.

This CDR3 comprises 15 residues. Trimming took off 0 bases at V and 1 base at J, with 10 bases between the two ends. The V gene's germline CDR1 is SQVTM and CDR2 ANQGSEA. Amplification used 60 Vbeta primers and 13 Jbeta primers. Assay used: immunoSEQ multiplex PCR; TCRdb lists only in-frame clones, some missing. The sample has 100,000 to 150,000 clones, over 60% seen once. This clonotype originated in a female donor in good health and CMV-seronegative. Sequencing was carried out using PBMCs. The chain has TRBV29-1 and TRBJ2-4; TRBD2 is a possible D gene (7 bases). The CDR3, as DNA: TGCAGCGTTGAAGATGGGGGGGCGGCCAAAAACATTCAGTACTTC. This translates into CSVEDGGAAKNIQYF. The whole variable domain, remainder taken from reference TRBV29-1 and TRBJ2-4, is SAVISQKPSRDICQRGTSLTIQCQVDSQVTMMFWYRQQPGQSLTLIATANQGSEATYESGFVIDKFPISRPNLTFSTLTVSNMSPEDSSIYLCSVEDGGAAKNIQYFGAGTRLSVL.